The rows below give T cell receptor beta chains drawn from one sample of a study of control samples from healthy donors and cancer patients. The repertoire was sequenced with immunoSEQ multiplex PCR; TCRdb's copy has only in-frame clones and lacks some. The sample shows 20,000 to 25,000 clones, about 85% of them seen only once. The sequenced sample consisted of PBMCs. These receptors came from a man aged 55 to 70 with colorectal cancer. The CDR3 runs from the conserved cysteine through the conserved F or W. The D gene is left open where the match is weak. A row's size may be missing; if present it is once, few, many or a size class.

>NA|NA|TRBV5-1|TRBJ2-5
TGCGCCAGCAGCTCGCGCGGAGGCGAAGAAGAGACCCAGTACTTC
CASSSRGGEEETQYF
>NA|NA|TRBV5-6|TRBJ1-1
TGTGCCAGCAGCTTGTATGGGTCACTTGTTTTTACTGAAGCTTTCTTT
CASSLYGSLVFTEAFF
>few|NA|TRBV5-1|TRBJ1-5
TGCGCCAGCAGCTTGTGGGGGGATCAGCCCCAGCATTTT
CASSLWGDQPQHF
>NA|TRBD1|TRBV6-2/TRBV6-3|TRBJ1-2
TGTGCCAGCAGTAAGGCCGGGACAGCGAATAACTATGGCTACACCTTC
CASSKAGTANNYGYTF
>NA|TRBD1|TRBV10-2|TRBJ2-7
TGCGCCAGCAGTGGGGGGGACAGGAGCTCCTACGAGCAGTACTTC
CASSGGDRSSYEQYF
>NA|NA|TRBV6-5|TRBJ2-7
TGTGCCAGCAGTTACTCGAATATGGGCTCCTACGAGCAGTACTTC
CASSYSNMGSYEQYF
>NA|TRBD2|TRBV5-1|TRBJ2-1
TGCGCCAGCAGCTTGTGGGCTAGCGGGGGCCTAGCCAATGAGCAGTTCTTC
CASSLWASGGLANEQFF
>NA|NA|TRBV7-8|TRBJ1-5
TGTGCCAGCAGCCCTGACGCACGTTATAGCAATCAGCCCCAGCATTTT
CASSPDARYSNQPQHF
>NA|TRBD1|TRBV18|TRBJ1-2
TGTGCCAGCTCACCGGGACAGGCGAACTATGGCTACACCTTC
CASSPGQANYGYTF
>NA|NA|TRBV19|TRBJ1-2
TGTGCCAGTAGGGACAGAGTCTATGGCTACACCTTC
CASRDRVYGYTF
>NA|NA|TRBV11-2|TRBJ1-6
TGTGCCAGCAGCTTTGGGACGGAACTCTTTCAGACCTCACCCCTCCACTTT
CASSFGTELFQTSPLHF
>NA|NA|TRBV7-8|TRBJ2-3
TGTGCCAGCAGCTTAGCCGGCCCAGATACGCAGTATTTT
CASSLAGPDTQYF
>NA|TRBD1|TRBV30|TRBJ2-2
TGTGCCTGGTCGGACGACAGGGTTAATACCGGGGAGCTGTTTTTT
CAWSDDRVNTGELFF
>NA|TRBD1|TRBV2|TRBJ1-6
TGTGCCAGCAGTGCCCAAACAGGGGAGTGGAATTCACCCCTCCACTTT
CASSAQTGEWNSPLHF
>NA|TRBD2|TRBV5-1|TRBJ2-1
TGCGCCAGCAGCTTAGGCGGGGGGGCCTATGAGCAGTTCTTC
CASSLGGGAYEQFF
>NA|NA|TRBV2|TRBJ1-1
TGTGCCAGCATGCGAGGGCGCCCCCTGACTGAAGCTTTCTTT
CASMRGRPLTEAFF
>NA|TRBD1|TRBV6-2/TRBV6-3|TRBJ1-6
TGTGCCAGCAGTCCCCGGACAGGCGGGACTTCACCCCTCCACTTT
CASSPRTGGTSPLHF
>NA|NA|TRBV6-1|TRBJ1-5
TGTGCCAGCAGTGAAGGGGCAGGCCCAAGGCCCCAGCATTTT
CASSEGAGPRPQHF
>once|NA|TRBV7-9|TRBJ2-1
TGTGCCAGCAGCTTAGATGGCTACAATGAGCAGTTCTTC
CASSLDGYNEQFF
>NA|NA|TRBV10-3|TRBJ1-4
TGTGCCATCAGTCGTAGCGACAGGGAAAAACTGTTTTTT
CAISRSDREKLFF
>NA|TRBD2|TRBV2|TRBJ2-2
TGTGCCAGCAGCACTAGCGGGGGGCCGTCCGGGGAGCTGTTTTTT
CASSTSGGPSGELFF
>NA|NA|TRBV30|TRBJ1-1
TGTGCCTGGATCGTGAAAGGGAGGGGCACTGAAGCTTTCTTT
CAWIVKGRGTEAFF
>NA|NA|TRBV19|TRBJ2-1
TGTGCCAGTAGTATGCAGGGGAGCAACTCCTACAATGAGCAGTTCTTC
CASSMQGSNSYNEQFF
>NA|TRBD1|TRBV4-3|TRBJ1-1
TGCGCCAGCAGCCAAGAAGAGGGGGCGCTCACTGAAGCTTTCTTT
CASSQEEGALTEAFF
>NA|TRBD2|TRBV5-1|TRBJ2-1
TGCGCCAGCTTCGCGGGGGGCGGGTATGGTGAGCAGTTCTTC
CASFAGGGYGEQFF
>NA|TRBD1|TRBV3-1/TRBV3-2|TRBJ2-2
TGTGCCAGCAGCCAGTACAGGGGCGGCGGGGAGCTGTTTTTT
CASSQYRGGGELFF
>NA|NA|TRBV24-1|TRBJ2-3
TGTGCCACCAGCCCGTTGGTTGGTACGCAGTATTTT
CATSPLVGTQYF
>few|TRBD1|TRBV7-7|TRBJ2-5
TGTGCCATCCAGGGGGCTAACAGGGAGACCCAGTACTTC
CAIQGANRETQYF
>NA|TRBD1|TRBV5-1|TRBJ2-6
TGCGCCAGCAGCGGGACAGGGTTCCCTGGGGCCAACGTCCTGACTTTC
CASSGTGFPGANVLTF
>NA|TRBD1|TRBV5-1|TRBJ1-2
TGCGCCAGCAGCCCACGGACAGGGAGTGACTATGGCTACACCTTC
CASSPRTGSDYGYTF
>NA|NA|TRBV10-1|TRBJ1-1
TGCGCCAGCAGTGTCGCAAACACTGAAGCTTTCTTT
CASSVANTEAFF
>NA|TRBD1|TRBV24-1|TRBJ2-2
TGTGCCACCCGCGATTCCGGGACAGGGAACACCGGGGAGCTGTTTTTT
CATRDSGTGNTGELFF
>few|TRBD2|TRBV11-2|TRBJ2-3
TGTGCCAGCAGCCCGGGGACTAGCCGGATCACAGATACGCAGTATTTT
CASSPGTSRITDTQYF
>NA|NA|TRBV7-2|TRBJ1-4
TGTGCCAGCAGCTTAAATGTGGGGGGCGCCTATGAAAAACTGTTTTTT
CASSLNVGGAYEKLFF
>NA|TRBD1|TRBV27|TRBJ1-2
TGTGCCAGCAGTTCGGAGGGGGCTGGACGAGGCTACACCTTC
CASSSEGAGRGYTF
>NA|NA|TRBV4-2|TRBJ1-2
TGTGCCAGCAGCCAGGGTGGTAACTATGGCTACACCTTC
CASSQGGNYGYTF
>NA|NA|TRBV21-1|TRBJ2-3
TGTGCCAGCAACTCAAGCACAGATACGCAGTATTTT
CASNSSTDTQYF
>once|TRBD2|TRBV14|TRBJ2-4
TGTGCCAGCAGCCAAGCCGGGGGGGCCAACATTCAGTACTTC
CASSQAGGANIQYF
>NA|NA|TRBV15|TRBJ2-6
TGTGCCACCTCCGGGACCCCATTCTCTGGGGCCAACGTCCTGACTTTC
CATSGTPFSGANVLTF
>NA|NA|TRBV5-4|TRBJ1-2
TGTGCCAGCAGCCCCGGGACGGGGGACTATGGCTACACCTTC
CASSPGTGDYGYTF
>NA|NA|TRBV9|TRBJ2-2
TGTGCCAGCAGCGTAGAGGCCACCGGGGAGCTGTTTTTT
CASSVEATGELFF
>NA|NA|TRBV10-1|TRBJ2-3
TGCGCCAGCAGTCGGGATCTCACAGATACGCAGTATTTT
CASSRDLTDTQYF
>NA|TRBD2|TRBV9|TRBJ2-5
TGTGCCAGCAGCGACGGACTAGCGGGGGGGGAAGAGACCCAGTACTTC
CASSDGLAGGEETQYF
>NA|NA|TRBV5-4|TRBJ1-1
TGTGCCAGCAGCTTTGAAAGTGCGAACACTGAAGCTTTCTTT
CASSFESANTEAFF
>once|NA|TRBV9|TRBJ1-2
TGTGCCAGCAGTCTGGAGGGGGGCCTCACCTTC
CASSLEGGLTF